This T cell receptor (beta chain) is drawn from a study of tumor-infiltrating lymphocytes in localized non-small cell lung cancer. Study-wide context: Several tumor histologies, both smoking statuses, and some post-neoadjuvant chemotherapy samples were included. From each patient, both tumor and uninvolved lung, non-adjacent to tumor, were sampled.

Whole-study results and caveats: Recurrence-free survival showed no association with tumor T-cell fraction. Different pieces of the same tissue were used for each assay.

Germline values: CDR1 SQVTM, CDR2 ANQGSEA. Trimming took 1 base from V and 0 from J, leaving 6 bases between them. This CDR3 is 13 amino acids long. As to this clone: Its antigen is as yet unknown.

Sequencing used immunoSEQ multiplex PCR; TCRdb keeps in-frame clones, though not all of them. The sample consists of some 16,000 clones, approximately 62% of them appearing once. This rearrangement joins TRBV29-1 to TRBJ1-1; the D is unclear. The source is a human donor with non-small cell lung cancer. Sequencing used lung tumor tissue. CDR3 residues: CSVEVQLNTEAFF. CDR3 nucleotide sequence: TGCAGCGTTGAAGTTCAGCTGAACACTGAAGCTTTCTTT.